Following are 3 T cell receptor beta chains from one sample sequenced in a study of Ad26.COV2.S vaccination and SARS-CoV-2 variants. Treatment given: 15 to 20 received Ad26.COV2.S at low or high dose, single or two shots; 5 received placebo; per-sample allocation not given. Material that was analyzed had been drawn on day 63 after the first vaccine or placebo injection. Only in-frame clones appear in the TCRdb table, and some are missing; sequencing was by immunoSEQ multiplex PCR. The sample contains about 400,000 clones, roughly 90% of which appear only once. The sample in question was peripheral blood, obtained in a trial of Ad26.COV2.S vaccine versus placebo. These receptors were obtained from a person aged 18-65 years who received the Ad26.COV2.S COVID-19 vaccine or a placebo.

This clone appeared a few times. V usage is TRBV7-8 and J usage is TRBJ2-7; D remains ambiguous. CDR1 and CDR2 from the germline V gene are SGHVS and FQNEAQ. The germline V and J ends were trimmed by 1 base and 0 bases, with 13 bases remaining between them. This CDR3 is built from 16 residues. CDR3 residues: CASSLGPVVSSYEQYF. The CDR3 region has the DNA TGTGCCAGCAGCTTAGGGCCGGTAGTAAGCTCCTACGAGCAGTACTTC.

The chain links TRBV11-2 to TRBJ2-2, with TRBD1 as a possible D gene (5 bases). This CDR3 is built from 14 residues. In germline, CDR1 is SGHAT, CDR2 FQNNGV. Trimming removed 1 base from V and 6 bases from J, with 9 bases in between. The CDR3: CASSLGGEAGELFF. The CDR3 nucleotides are TGTGCCAGCAGCTTAGGGGGCGAAGCCGGGGAGCTGTTTTTT.

This chain connects TRBV10-3 to TRBJ2-7, with D maybe TRBD1 (6 bases). Germline V CDR1 and CDR2: ENHRY, SYGVKD. V lost 7 bases and J lost 1, with 14 bases in between. CDR3 length equals 14 residues. This CDR3 is CAINQGMSSYEQYF. For the CDR3, the DNA is TGTGCCATCAACCAGGGGATGTCTTCCTACGAGCAGTACTTC.